This T cell receptor beta chain was recorded in a study of shared clonotypes between healthy human individuals. V shed 1 base and J 8 bases; nucleotides not matched to a gene: 6. Germline V lookup: CDR1 MNHEY, CDR2 SMNVEV (reference sequence). The CDR3 loop spans 15 amino acids. Clones were sequenced by immunoSEQ multiplex PCR, and TCRdb holds only the in-frame ones, with some missing. Among 900,000 to 1,200,000 clones listed, 75% to 80% were seen once. This receptor was taken from a man younger than 35 in good health. Some clones in this sample may be carry-over from other donors' samples. The V and J genes are TRBV27 and TRBJ1-5, with 9 nucleotides matching TRBD1. Material for sequencing was memory CD4+ T cells from PBMCs. Subset noted: CD45RA-negative fraction. The CDR3 region is CASSLYPDRGKPQHF. CDR3 nucleotides: TGTGCCAGCAGTTTATACCCGGACAGGGGTAAGCCCCAGCATTTT.